This entry lists 5 T cell receptor beta chains sequenced from one sample in a study of vaccination and CD4 T cells after COVID-19. Sequence data for DNA of cultured CD4+ T cells were generated by the Oncomine TCR Beta short-read assay. From the PCR reads, TCRdb called clonotypes with MiXCR, one entry per CDR3 protein. The sample comprises more than 8,500 distinct CDR3 sequences, approximately 48% of which are singletons, and around 22% rests with the top ten. As to treatment: roughly ten-day PBMC culture with coronavirus spike peptide pools or control peptides (ViraFEST assay). CD4+ T cells that came from the unexposed donor were collected before the COVID-19 pandemic (2011-2018). No cognate antigen is known for these TCRs. The sample taken for sequencing was CD4+ T cells from blood, cultured in vitro. The receptors here all came from a human donor in good health.

This clonotype has only a few counts. This sequence joins TRBV6-1 and TRBJ1-3, with D unclear. V was clipped by 3 bases and J by 0 bases, with 3 bases between them. This CDR3 region has 13 residues. Germline-derived CDR1 and CDR2 are MNHNS and SASEGT. CDR3: CASSDGSGNTIYF. CDR3 coding DNA: TGTGCCAGCAGTGACGGCTCTGGAAACACCATATATTTT.

The V call is TRBV5-1, the J call TRBJ2-2; the D call may be TRBD1 or TRBD2 (5 bases each). Germline CDR1 SGHRS, CDR2 YFSETQ. This CDR3 region has 15 residues. Deletions cut 6 bases from V and 1 base from J, with 13 bases between. CDR3 protein: CASTREGQNTGELFF. Written as DNA, the CDR3 is TGCGCCAGCACCAGAGAGGGGCAGAACACCGGGGAGCTGTTTTTT.

The V and J genes are TRBV6-5 and TRBJ1-6; 7 bases align to TRBD1. The CDR3 has 16 amino acids. From germline, CDR1 is MNHEY and CDR2 SVGAGI. With 0 bases clipped from V and 9 bases from J, the junction kept 8 bases outside the gene matches. Written as DNA, the CDR3 is TGTGCCAGCAGTTACTCACGCACAGGGGAGGGTTCACCCCTCCACTTT. This translates into CASSYSRTGEGSPLHF.

The V call is TRBV2, the J call TRBJ2-7; D is unresolved. CDR3 size: 15 residues. CDR1 is SNHLY, CDR2 FYNNEI, per germline. The V end was cut by 2 bases, the J end by 6 bases, with 17 bases between. The CDR3 spells CASSEYETTPVEQYF. DNA of the CDR3: TGTGCCAGCAGTGAATATGAGACGACACCGGTCGAGCAGTACTTC.

This clonotype was seen just once. The chain employs TRBV24-1 and TRBJ2-2, with D unclear. V lost 6 bases and J lost 7, with 8 bases in between. The germline gives CDR1 KGHDR, CDR2 SFDVKD. The CDR3 is 12 amino acids. CDR3 in DNA: TGTGCCACCAGTAGGGAATTCGGGGAGCTGTTTTTT. It encodes CATSREFGELFF.